This T cell receptor (beta chain) was found in a study of blood T cell repertoires in COVID-19. Background on the study: The samples span acute and convalescent COVID-19 from the United States, Italy and Spain.

Method: immunoSEQ multiplex PCR; TCRdb's copy keeps in-frame clones and lacks some. The sample records about 77,000 clones, 90% being singletons. The sample taken for sequencing was peripheral blood. The sequence was collected from a woman of 80 years or more with active or convalescent COVID-19.

CDR3 amino acids: CASSIGGQYNSPLHF. The DNA for the CDR3 is TGTGCCAGTAGTATAGGGGGACAATATAATTCACCCCTCCACTTT. The gene calls are TRBV19 and TRBJ1-6; tentatively, D is TRBD1 (6 bases). Germline-derived CDR1 and CDR2 are LNHDA and SQIVND (reference sequence). This CDR3 has 15 amino acids. Trimming removed 1 base from V and 4 bases from J, with 8 bases in between.